This T cell receptor beta chain comes out of a study of shared clonotypes between healthy human individuals. At the level of the study: The donor pool was made up of two women and a few men aged 18 to 49.

Naive CD8 cells, CD45RO-negative and positively selected for CCR7, excluded terminally differentiated effector memory CD45RA+ cells. CDR1 is MNHNS, CDR2 SASEGT, per germline. The V and J ends lost 8 bases and 3 bases, in that order; junction bases with no gene match: 7. This CDR3 has 13 residues. Deep-level assay runs were performed. The DNA input per sorted-subset replicate PCR was 150 to 200 ng, corresponding to some 33,000 T cell genomes. As processed by the authors: ImmunoSEQ only sent back junction sequences with no quality scores, so filtering was done differently. The method was immunoSEQ multiplex PCR; TCRdb's version includes in-frame clones alone and lacks a portion of them. V, J and clone size reflect that table, while D and trimming were determined from the DNA. The table lists about 800,000 clones, roughly 96% of them singletons, with roughly 0.23% in the top ten.

The sequence derives from a man aged 25 to 45 in good health. Sequencing input: naive CD8+ T cells sorted from blood. The chain joins TRBV6-1 to TRBJ2-7; 7 nucleotides match TRBD2. The DNA for the CDR3 is TGTGCCAGCCTCGGGGGGATTCTCTACGAGCAGTACTTC. It translates to CASLGGILYEQYF.